The 25 T cell receptor beta chains below come from one sample, sequenced in a study of cytomegalovirus exposure and HLA in healthy donors. PCR employed 60 Vbeta and 13 Jbeta primers. TCRdb keeps only in-frame clones here, not all; method: immunoSEQ multiplex PCR. The sample includes more than 140,000 clones, 75% to 80% of them seen just once. The sample taken for sequencing was PBMCs. The receptors derive from a male donor in good health and CMV-seronegative.

This clone was recorded a few times. The chain uses TRBV4-1 and TRBJ1-6; 7 bases are shared with TRBD1. CDR3 size: 17 residues. Germline loops: CDR1 MGHRA, CDR2 YSYEKL. V trimming: 0 bases; J trimming: 5 bases; junction bases outside the gene matches: 7. This CDR3 is CASSQDPKGTDNSPLHF. The CDR3 DNA reads as TGCGCCAGCAGCCAAGACCCAAAAGGGACAGATAATTCACCCCTCCACTTT.

The chain is built from TRBV5-8 and TRBJ1-2; 8 bases map to TRBD1. With V trimmed by 1 base and J by 4 bases, 6 bases remained unmatched. The CDR3 is 15 amino acids. Germline CDR1 is SGHTS and CDR2 is YDEGEE. This chain's CDR3 is CASSLWQGALYGYTF. The CDR3 DNA is TGTGCCAGCAGCTTGTGGCAGGGGGCACTCTATGGCTACACCTTC. The full variable domain, its missing parts supplied by reference TRBV5-8 and TRBJ1-2, is EAGVTQSPTHLIKTRGQQATLRCSPISGHTSVYWYQQALGLGLQFLLWYDEGEERNRGNFPPRFSGRQFPNYSSELNVNALELEDSALYLCASSLWQGALYGYTFGSGTRLTVV.

DNA for the CDR3: TGCGCCAGCAGCAACCGCGGCAGGGGGCCCACCGGGGAGCTGTTTTTT. Translated: CASSNRGRGPTGELFF. This rearrangement joins TRBV5-1 to TRBJ2-2; 8 positions agree with TRBD1. Germline CDR1 and CDR2: SGHRS and YFSETQ. There are 16 residues in the CDR3. The V segment lost 4 bases and the J segment 4 bases; nucleotides outside the gene matches: 9.

The genes are TRBV11-2 and TRBJ2-3; D perhaps matches TRBD2 (6 bases). The CDR3 has 14 amino acids. CDR1 and CDR2 from the germline V gene are SGHAT and FQNNGV. Trimming removed 4 bases from V and 7 bases from J, with 15 bases in between. CDR3 coding DNA: TGTGCCAGCAGCTCTTCCGGGGCGGGAAATACGCAGTATTTT. Protein product: CASSSSGAGNTQYF.

This clone appeared a few times. V is TRBV28 and J is TRBJ1-3; no clear D gene. The length of the CDR3 is 14 residues. V was trimmed by 8 bases and J by 0 bases, leaving 11 bases between them. From germline, CDR1 is MDHEN and CDR2 SYDVKM. The CDR3 DNA sequence: TGTGCCAGCCGGAGCCAGCGCTCTGGAAACACCATATATTTT. Its translation is CASRSQRSGNTIYF. The full variable domain, with the rest looked up from reference TRBV28 and TRBJ1-3, is DVKVTQSSRYLVKRTGEKVFLECVQDMDHENMFWYRQDPGLGLRLIYFSYDVKMKEKGDIPEGYSVSREKKERFSLILESASTNQTSMYLCASRSQRSGNTIYFGEGSWLTVV.

The chain employs TRBV7-2 and TRBJ2-1; TRBD2 matches 10 bases. The ends lost 1 base at V and 11 bases at J; junction bases unmatched: 11. The CDR3 runs 16 residues. Looked up from germline, CDR1 is SGHTA and CDR2 is FQGNSA. CDR3 sequence (DNA): TGTGCCAGCAGCTTAGGTTTTCATCTAGCGGGGGAGCAGCAGTTCTTC. Translation: CASSLGFHLAGEQQFF.

The rearrangement joins TRBV7-6 to TRBJ2-7; D might be TRBD1 (5 bases). The CDR3 length is 13 residues. V shed 2 bases and J shed 6 bases, with 11 bases lying between them. Germline-derived CDR1 and CDR2 are SGHVS and FNYEAQ. The CDR3 sequence is CASSLKERGEQYF. CDR3 nucleotides: TGTGCCAGCAGCTTAAAGGAAAGGGGCGAGCAGTACTTC.

This clone was seen only a few times. The J gene is TRBJ2-5, the V gene TRBV27, with 9 bases aligning to TRBD1. Germline CDR1 reads MNHEY; CDR2 reads SMNVEV (reference sequence). The junction had 8 bases not matched to a gene; V was cut back by 7 bases and J by 5 bases. This CDR3 region has 14 residues. The CDR3 bases are TGTGCCAGCACCTTGAGGACAGGGGACGAGACCCAGTACTTC. As protein: CASTLRTGDETQYF.

The chain recombines TRBV5-1 with TRBJ1-2; 10 positions match TRBD1. Germline CDR1 SGHRS, CDR2 YFSETQ. The V segment lost 4 bases and the J segment 8 bases; nucleotides outside the gene matches: 8. The CDR3 runs to 14 residues. The CDR3 sequence is CASSPSGTGVGYTF. DNA of the CDR3: TGCGCCAGCAGCCCCTCCGGGACAGGGGTCGGCTACACCTTC.

This chain joins TRBV7-9 and TRBJ1-1; 7 bases line up with TRBD1. With V trimmed by 3 bases and J by 6 bases, 10 bases remained unmatched. This CDR3 is built from 15 residues. CDR1 is SEHNR, CDR2 FQNEAQ, per germline (reference sequence). The CDR3 DNA reads as TGTGCCAGCAGCTTCCAGTCGACAGGGAAGGCTGAAGCTTTCTTT. As protein: CASSFQSTGKAEAFF.

This chain joins TRBV28 and TRBJ2-4; 7 nucleotides agree with TRBD1. Looked up from germline, CDR1 is MDHEN and CDR2 is SYDVKM. The CDR3 runs 15 residues. Trimming removed 6 bases from V and 4 bases from J; junction bases left unmatched: 9. The CDR3 DNA is TGTGCCAGCAGCCCCTACGGACAGGTGAAAAACATTCAGTACTTC. Translation gives CASSPYGQVKNIQYF.

The chain joins TRBV7-9 to TRBJ1-2; 11 bases are a match to TRBD1. CDR3 length equals 15 residues. Looked up from germline, CDR1 is SEHNR and CDR2 is FQNEAQ (reference sequence). J lost 5 bases, V lost 4 bases, and 6 bases had no gene match. The CDR3 loop is CASSSGQGAYYGYTF. CDR3 DNA sequence: TGTGCCAGCAGCTCTGGACAGGGGGCGTATTATGGCTACACCTTC.

J is TRBJ2-7 and V is TRBV7-2; TRBD1 might be the D (7 bases). V was cut by 5 bases and J by 5 bases, with 10 bases left in between. The CDR3 sequence is 12 residues long. Germline V lookup: CDR1 SGHTA, CDR2 FQGNSA. The CDR3 loop reads CASSQGGDEQYF. DNA for the CDR3: TGTGCCAGCAGCCAGGGGGGCGACGAGCAGTACTTC.

The chain carries TRBV6-1 and TRBJ1-1; perhaps TRBD1 as D (6 bases). V was clipped by 4 bases and J by 1 base, with 10 bases between them. CDR1 and CDR2 from the germline V gene are MNHNS and SASEGT. CDR3 size: 14 residues. CDR3 region: CASSVLTGNTEAFF. The CDR3 DNA reads TGTGCCAGCAGTGTACTGACAGGGAACACTGAAGCTTTCTTT.

This clone was recorded a few times. The chain couples TRBV4-1 to TRBJ2-7, with 11 bases fitting TRBD2. The CDR3 extends over 16 amino acids. Germline V lookup: CDR1 MGHRA, CDR2 YSYEKL. J was trimmed by 3 bases and V by 3 bases; bases with no gene match: 7. The CDR3 DNA sequence: TGCGCCAGCAGCCAGACGGTGGGACTAGCGGTCTACGAGCAGTACTTC. Protein sequence: CASSQTVGLAVYEQYF.

This chain joins TRBV9 and TRBJ2-5, with TRBD1 identical over 7 bases. The J call may be mistaken, given a closer DNA end match to TRBJ2-7. Germline assignment: CDR1 SGDLS and CDR2 YYNGEE. The length of the CDR3 is 15 residues. The CDR3 sequence: CASSGPGQSGDEQYF. The CDR3, as DNA: TGTGCCAGCAGCGGACCGGGACAGAGCGGTGACGAGCAGTACTTC.

CDR3 bases: TGTGCCAGCCGGGGACAGGTGCACTCATATAGCAATCAGCCCCAGCATTTT. This codes for CASRGQVHSYSNQPQHF. The chain is built from TRBV28 and TRBJ1-5, with 8 bases that match TRBD1. The ends lost 8 bases at V and 0 bases at J; junction bases unmatched: 12. Germline CDR1 MDHEN, CDR2 SYDVKM. The CDR3 extends over 17 amino acids.

CDR3 in DNA: TGTGCCAGCAGTCAAATAACAGGAAGCTATGGCTACACCTTC. Its protein product is CASSQITGSYGYTF. The rearrangement uses TRBV27 and TRBJ1-2, with a tentative D call TRBD1 (5 bases). The CDR3 covers 14 residues. Trimming removed 5 bases at V and 4 bases at J, with 14 bases between. From germline, CDR1 is MNHEY and CDR2 SMNVEV (reference sequence).

The genes are TRBV6-6 and TRBJ1-1; D perhaps matches TRBD1 (6 bases). Germline assignment: CDR1 MNHNY and CDR2 SVGAGI (reference sequence). Trimming left V 5 bases short and J 0 bases short, with 13 bases between. The CDR3 loop spans 15 amino acids. The CDR3 spells CASSADRGMNTEAFF. CDR3 bases: TGTGCCAGCAGTGCTGATAGGGGGATGAACACTGAAGCTTTCTTT.

V gene TRBV9 combines with J gene TRBJ2-3, with TRBD2 as a possible D gene (5 bases). V was cut by 2 bases and J by 5 bases, with 15 bases left in between. In germline, CDR1 is SGDLS, CDR2 YYNGEE. The CDR3 spans 15 residues. The CDR3 region is CASSVNSPGIDTQYF. For the CDR3, the DNA is TGTGCCAGCAGCGTTAACAGCCCGGGGATAGATACGCAGTATTTT. The entire variable domain, with the rest obtained from reference TRBV9 and TRBJ2-3, is as follows: DSGVTQTPKHLITATGQRVTLRCSPRSGDLSVYWYQQSLDQGLQFLIQYYNGEERAKGNILERFSAQQFPDLHSELNLSSLELGDSALYFCASSVNSPGIDTQYFGPGTRLTVL.

The chain links TRBV27 to TRBJ2-7; no clear D. This CDR3 region has 16 residues. Trimming cost V 0 bases and J 2 bases, with 14 bases left between them. In germline, CDR1 is MNHEY, CDR2 SMNVEV (reference sequence). The DNA for the CDR3 is TGTGCCAGCAGTTTATCGATGGCTCACACTACCTACGAGCAGTACTTC. This gives the protein CASSLSMAHTTYEQYF.

This rearrangement joins TRBV11-3 to TRBJ1-1; TRBD1 is a possible D gene (5 bases). The V and J ends lost 3 bases and 0 bases respectively, with 20 bases between them. Germline CDR1 reads SGHNT; CDR2 reads YENEEA. The length of the CDR3 is 18 residues. The CDR3 protein is CASSLSWGNWGVNTEAFF. CDR3 nucleotide sequence: TGTGCCAGCAGCTTGTCATGGGGGAATTGGGGGGTGAACACTGAAGCTTTCTTT.

V usage is TRBV11-3 and J usage is TRBJ1-3; 8 bases fit TRBD1. Germline CDR1 reads SGHNT; CDR2 reads YENEEA. The CDR3 has 15 amino acids. The V gene end was trimmed by 5 bases and the J gene end by 0 bases; junction bases not matched to a gene: 3. CDR3 region: CASSAGQDSGNTIYF. DNA of the CDR3: TGTGCCAGCAGCGCGGGACAGGACTCTGGAAACACCATATATTTT.

This chain uses TRBV6-1 with TRBJ2-1; 10 bases match TRBD2. J lost 5 bases, V lost 7 bases, and 8 bases had no gene match. Germline V gene data show CDR1 as MNHNS and CDR2 as SASEGT. This CDR3 region has 15 residues. The CDR3 region is CASNLLAGAHNEQFF. The CDR3 nucleotides are TGTGCCAGCAACCTTCTAGCGGGGGCACACAATGAGCAGTTCTTC.

This chain links TRBV7-3 with TRBJ1-2; 7 nucleotides line up with TRBD1. J gave up 8 bases and V 5 bases, and 8 bases lay outside the gene matches. The CDR3 has 13 amino acids. Germline values: CDR1 SGHTA, CDR2 FQGTGA. The CDR3 spells CASSAPGGVGYTF. The CDR3 DNA sequence: TGTGCCAGCAGCGCCCCAGGGGGAGTAGGCTACACCTTC.